Below are 25 T cell receptor beta chains sequenced from a single sample in a study of post-analysis software for immune sequencing data. Their antigens remain unidentified. Unique-molecular-identifier-tagged TCR beta cDNA libraries were used. One entry per CDR3 protein, called by TCRdb with MiXCR from the PCR reads. The data show roughly 800,000 distinct CDR3 sequences, just over 45% seen once. Broader study findings: Five TRBV segments occurring more often in patients than controls included TRBV5-6, TRBV5-1 and TRBV20-1.

The source material was blood. The receptors were gathered from a girl aged 5 to 17 with multiple sclerosis.

The chain uses TRBV6-1 and TRBJ2-7; D possibly corresponds to TRBD1 (5 bases). CDR3 length equals 13 residues. V lost 7 bases, J lost 7 bases, and 17 bases lay in between. Germline CDR1 MNHNS, CDR2 SASEGT. The CDR3 bases are TGTGCCAGCAAGGTCCCAGGGTTGGAGGAGCAGTACTTC. Protein product: CASKVPGLEEQYF.

This clonotype was found a few times. V and J are TRBV6-6 and TRBJ2-5; D call uncertain. The V end lost 0 bases, the J end lost 0 bases, and 8 bases lay between the germline ends. This CDR3 contains 15 residues. Germline CDR1 MNHNY, CDR2 SVGAGI (reference sequence). The CDR3 bases are TGTGCCAGCAGTTACTCGAGTGGGTACCAAGAGACCCAGTACTTC. Translating it yields CASSYSSGYQETQYF.

The J gene is TRBJ2-7, the V gene TRBV27; D may correspond to TRBD1 or TRBD2 (6 bases each). The CDR3 loop spans 12 amino acids. Looked up from germline, CDR1 is MNHEY and CDR2 is SMNVEV (reference sequence). Between the trimmed V and J ends, which lost 6 bases and 3 bases, there was a span of 9 bases. As DNA, the CDR3 is TGTGCCAGCAGCAAGGGGGGCTACGAGCAGTACTTC. Its protein is CASSKGGYEQYF.

This clonotype was observed a few times. V gene TRBV12-5 combines with J gene TRBJ2-1, with TRBD2 as a possible D gene (5 bases). CDR1 LGHNT and CDR2 FRNRAP come from the germline V gene. The V end was cut by 7 bases, the J end by 9 bases, with 19 bases between. This CDR3 region has 14 residues. CDR3: CASASSRAVSEQFF. CDR3 DNA: TGTGCTAGTGCCTCTAGCCGGGCGGTCAGTGAGCAGTTCTTC.

V usage is TRBV6-1 and J usage is TRBJ2-1; TRBD2 is a possible D gene (6 bases). V gave up 11 bases and J gave up 2 bases, with 19 bases separating them. The CDR3 has 15 amino acids. CDR1 is MNHNS and CDR2 is SASEGT in the germline V gene. CDR3 nucleotides: TGTGCCGTAGGTTGGCGGGAAGGGGCCTACAATGAGCAGTTCTTC. Translated, it gives CAVGWREGAYNEQFF.

Details on this clonotype: One end of the junction fails to match germline, which may point to a read error. The chain has TRBV15 and TRBJ1-2; a weak D match, TRBD1 (5 bases). Per germline, CDR1 LNHNV and CDR2 YYDKDF (reference sequence). The CDR3 is 14 residues long. CDR3 sequence: CATSPTAANHGYTF. The CDR3 coding sequence is TGTGCCACCAGTCCGACAGCTGCTAACCATGGCTACACCTTC.

This clonotype has at least ten counts. This chain connects TRBV4-3 to TRBJ2-1; D is possibly TRBD2 (5 bases). Germline CDR1 reads LGHNA; CDR2 reads YSLEER. V was pared by 0 bases and J by 9 bases, with 15 bases between. This CDR3 comprises 15 residues. This CDR3 reads CASSQDISDLSEQFF. As DNA, the CDR3 is TGCGCCAGCAGCCAAGATATTTCGGACTTAAGTGAGCAGTTCTTC.

The V call is TRBV20-1, the J call TRBJ1-3, with 9 bases lining up with TRBD1. The V gene's germline CDR1 is DFQATT and CDR2 SNEGSKA (reference sequence). J gave up 0 bases and V 5 bases, and 11 bases lay outside the gene matches. CDR3 length: 17 amino acids. The DNA of the CDR3 is TGCAGTGCTGCACAGGGGGCCCTAACCAGCTCTGGAAACACCATATATTTT. Translating it yields CSAAQGALTSSGNTIYF.

The rearrangement joins TRBV28 to TRBJ2-1; D may be TRBD1 or TRBD2 (5 bases each). The CDR3 has 15 residues. V lost 5 bases, J lost 0 bases, and 11 bases lay in between. CDR1 is MDHEN, CDR2 SYDVKM, per germline. The CDR3 reads CASSDGTHSYNEQFF. As DNA, the CDR3 is TGTGCCAGCAGTGACGGGACCCACTCCTACAATGAGCAGTTCTTC.

This clonotype was found a few times. The V call is TRBV12-5, the J call TRBJ1-5; TRBD1 matches 9 bases. CDR1 LGHNT and CDR2 FRNRAP come from the germline V gene. The CDR3 loop spans 15 amino acids. After removal of 5 bases from V and 2 bases from J, the junction contained 4 bases not matched to a gene. The CDR3 region is CASGATGGGNQPQHF. The CDR3 DNA is TGTGCTAGTGGTGCGACAGGGGGTGGCAATCAGCCCCAGCATTTT. Looking up the rest from reference TRBV12-5 and TRBJ1-5 gives the full variable domain: DARVTQTPRHKVTEMGQEVTMRCQPILGHNTVFWYRQTMMQGLELLAYFRNRAPLDDSGMPKDRFSAEMPDATLATLKIQPSEPRDSAVYFCASGATGGGNQPQHFGDGTRLSIL.

The count of this clonotype is one. V and J are TRBV7-2 and TRBJ2-5, with D perhaps matching TRBD2 (5 bases). V was clipped by 5 bases and J by 10 bases, with 20 bases between them. Germline values: CDR1 SGHTA, CDR2 FQGNSA. This CDR3 is built from 14 residues. CDR3 loop: CASSPRAERPDQYF. Written as DNA, the CDR3 is TGTGCCAGCAGCCCGCGGGCCGAGCGCCCAGACCAGTACTTC.

V and J are TRBV2 and TRBJ1-2; 8 nucleotides agree with TRBD1. The length of the CDR3 is 13 residues. V dropped 2 bases and J dropped 6; count of bases not matched to a gene: 2. Germline CDR1 is SNHLY and CDR2 is FYNNEI. The CDR3 protein is CASSEQGADGYTF. In DNA, the CDR3 is TGTGCCAGCAGTGAACAGGGGGCGGATGGCTACACCTTC.

This clonotype was detected only a few times. The rearrangement joins TRBV9 to TRBJ1-2, with D unclear. The germline CDR1 and CDR2 sequences are SGDLS and YYNGEE. The V end was cut by 4 bases, the J end by 0 bases, with 13 bases between. CDR3 size: 15 residues. Here the CDR3 reads CASSLGGLSNYGYTF. Here the CDR3 DNA reads TGTGCCAGCAGCCTAGGAGGCCTTTCTAACTATGGCTACACCTTC.

This chain links TRBV7-2 with TRBJ1-2; weak D call: TRBD1 (5 bases). Germline CDR1 and CDR2: SGHTA and FQGNSA. The CDR3 spans 14 residues. The ends were cut back, 3 bases at V and 3 bases at J, with 11 bases in the middle. The CDR3 sequence: CASSFLRGDYGYTF. In DNA, the CDR3 is TGTGCCAGCAGCTTCTTACGGGGCGACTATGGCTACACCTTC.

The chain recombines TRBV6-2 or TRBV6-3 with TRBJ1-5, with a possible D match to TRBD1 (5 bases). Germline CDR1 and CDR2: MNHEY and SVGEGT. This CDR3 contains 15 residues. V was clipped by 6 bases and J by 5 bases, with 17 bases between them. Written as DNA, the CDR3 is TGTGCCAGCAGCCTGGGGCGGGACCCGCATCAGCCCCAGCATTTT. Translation gives CASSLGRDPHQPQHF.

This clonotype was seen only a few times. The chain uses TRBV7-3 and TRBJ2-1, with D perhaps given as TRBD1 or TRBD2 (5 bases each). There are 15 residues in the CDR3. Germline CDR1 is SGHTA and CDR2 is FQGTGA. Trimming took off 3 bases at V and 1 base at J, with 10 bases between the two ends. The CDR3 loop reads CASSLWGNSYNEQFF. For the CDR3, the DNA is TGTGCCAGCAGCTTGTGGGGGAATTCCTACAATGAGCAGTTCTTC.

The J gene is TRBJ2-1, the V gene TRBV20-1, with D possibly being TRBD1 (5 bases). V was shortened by 6 bases and J by 6 bases, with 15 bases between the two germline ends. CDR1 DFQATT and CDR2 SNEGSKA come from the germline V gene (reference sequence). CDR3 length: 13 amino acids. The CDR3 sequence is CSAWAGRRNEQFF. The CDR3 DNA follows: TGCAGTGCGTGGGCAGGGCGTCGCAATGAGCAGTTCTTC.

The rearrangement uses TRBV5-1 and TRBJ1-5, with no clear D. This CDR3 has 14 residues. Germline CDR1 is SGHRS and CDR2 is YFSETQ. V lost 0 bases to trimming and J lost 5 bases, with 9 bases between them. The CDR3 region is CASSLVSGDQPQHF. As DNA, the CDR3 is TGCGCCAGCAGCTTGGTATCAGGCGATCAGCCCCAGCATTTT.

V usage is TRBV7-3 and J usage is TRBJ2-3; 9 bases are shared with TRBD2. Looked up from germline, CDR1 is SGHTA and CDR2 is FQGTGA. The J segment lost 3 bases and the V segment lost 0 bases, leaving 4 bases of the junction unmatched. The CDR3 extends over 16 amino acids. In DNA, the CDR3 is TGTGCCAGCAGCTTAACGCGGGCGGGAGGGACAGATACGCAGTATTTT. It codes for CASSLTRAGGTDTQYF.

The J gene is TRBJ2-1, the V gene TRBV9; TRBD2 aligns across 13 bases. J was trimmed by 9 bases and V by 3 bases; bases with no gene match: 9. Germline loops: CDR1 SGDLS, CDR2 YYNGEE. The CDR3 totals 16 residues. CDR3 amino acids: CASSADGLAGDIEQFF. The CDR3 nucleotides are TGTGCCAGCAGCGCCGATGGACTAGCGGGAGACATTGAGCAGTTCTTC.

This clonotype was recorded at least ten times. The chain is built from TRBV29-1 and TRBJ2-1, with a tentative D call TRBD2 (6 bases). V lost 7 bases and J 5 bases, leaving 9 bases between the germline ends. The CDR3 has 11 residues. Germline lookup yields CDR1 SQVTM and CDR2 ANQGSEA. The CDR3 sequence is CSGGADNEQFF. DNA of the CDR3: TGCAGCGGCGGGGCGGACAATGAGCAGTTCTTC.

V usage is TRBV5-1 and J usage is TRBJ2-5; D may correspond to TRBD1 or TRBD2 (6 bases each). The CDR3 spans 14 residues. V was cut by 4 bases and J by 3 bases, with 13 bases left in between. Germline assignment: CDR1 SGHRS and CDR2 YFSETQ. Here the CDR3 reads CASSPGVAEETQYF. The CDR3 bases are TGCGCCAGCAGCCCAGGGGTAGCGGAAGAGACCCAGTACTTC.

The chain combines TRBV7-9 with TRBJ2-1; 7 nucleotides line up with TRBD2. This CDR3 is 14 amino acids long. Germline values: CDR1 SEHNR, CDR2 FQNEAQ (reference sequence). The ends lost 10 bases at V and 0 bases at J; junction bases unmatched: 6. In DNA form, the CDR3 reads TGTGCCACCCACGGCGGGAGCTCCTACAATGAGCAGTTCTTC. Translation: CATHGGSSYNEQFF.

This clonotype was seen a single time. V gene TRBV4-2 combines with J gene TRBJ2-3; 8 nucleotides agree with TRBD2. Germline V gene data show CDR1 as LGHNA and CDR2 as YNFKEQ. V was clipped by 2 bases and J by 11 bases; unmatched bases: 12. The CDR3 sequence is 15 residues long. The CDR3 coding sequence is TGTGCCAGCAGCCAAACTAGCGGAGGGGGTTGGGAGCAGTATTTT. This gives the protein CASSQTSGGGWEQYF.

In its sample, this clonotype was seen a few times. The rearrangement joins TRBV9 to TRBJ2-1; perhaps TRBD2 as D (6 bases). The germline V gene has CDR1 SGDLS and CDR2 YYNGEE. V shed 0 bases and J shed 9 bases, with 13 bases lying between them. This CDR3 has 14 residues. The CDR3 spells CASSVAGGDGEQFF. Here the CDR3 DNA reads TGTGCCAGCAGCGTAGCTGGAGGGGATGGTGAGCAGTTCTTC.